This T cell receptor beta chain emerged from a study of T-cell reconstitution after alpha-beta-depleted transplantation in children (dated by TCRdb to the mid-2010s). Background on the whole study: Using TCR repertoire profiling, the study quantitatively followed how T-cell immune reconstitution unfolded in children after TCRalphabeta/CD19-depleted allogeneic hematopoietic cell transplantation. The paper as a whole reports these results and caveats: The high TCRbeta diversity at day 60 in some patients was ascribed to recipient T cells and intrathymic progenitors that had survived conditioning. The frequencies of hyperexpanded clones fell over the following months, and after one year, T-cell counts and TCRbeta diversity were mostly attributed to newly produced T cells. Apparently early alphabetaT-cell count recovery about two months after transplant reportedly relied on only several hundred rapidly expanded clones derived from non-depleted graft cells.

On this clonotype: Its antigen is unknown. No much larger clonotype is one base removed from it; base qualities were not supplied.

The library was built by means of PCR. Sequencing was performed on an Illumina HiSeq 2500. Molecular barcoding was employed in the preparation of TCR libraries, with unique molecular identifiers being used to normalize TCRbeta repertoire quantification. In TCRdb, the public reads were trimmed at Q25 with fastp and aligned with MiXCR, with productive beta chains retained. CDR3 protein sequences are deduplicated, and each keeps its most common genes and DNA. The sample data list about 110,000 distinct CDR3 sequences, and approximately 6.4% of these were observed just once. The ten most abundant clones make up roughly 23% of the sample. What this sample's treatment or condition label stands for: allogeneic hematopoietic cell transplantation with graft depleted of TCRalphabeta T cells and CD19 B cells. TCRalphabeta/CD19-depleted allogeneic hematopoietic cell grafts were given to the transplant recipients, all of whom were children.

From the cysteine up to the phenylalanine, the CDR3 has a length of 15 residues. Only the CDR3 region is kept as DNA, spanning 45 bases read in frame from base 1. The V end gives up 3 bases and the J end 0 bases, leaving 5 bases in the junction not matched to a gene. Via the germline V gene, CDR1 is SGHTA and CDR2 FQGNSA. The sample consisted of PBMCs, mostly from graft donor cells, taken 360 days after TCRalphabeta/CD19-depleted stem cell transplant. The rearranged segments are TRBV7-2 and TRBJ2-7, with 7 central nucleotides matching TRBD1. The sequence derives from a male patient aged 2-10 years who had a stem cell transplant for acute lymphoblastic leukemia, so the T cells may come from the graft donor. The CDR3 region reads CASSFTTGTSYEQYF. The DNA sequence is as follows: TGTGCCAGCAGCTTTACGACAGGGACCTCCTACGAGCAGTACTTC.